One sample yielded the 11 T cell receptor beta chains listed below, sequenced in a study of cytomegalovirus exposure and HLA in healthy donors (dated by TCRdb to the late 2010s). Library construction relied on the immunoSEQ multiplex PCR assay. A mixture of 60 forward primers for TCR Vbeta segments and 13 reverse primers for TCR Jbeta segments was used in the multiplex PCR. TCRdb provides this immuneACCESS table in a form limited to in-frame rearrangements. Some clones are lacking; in checked studies, under half of them reflect an unresolved V gene, and why the rest are absent is not known. The sample table records roughly 160,000 clones; 77% of these occur just once. 1.5% to 2% of the sample is in the top ten clones. The source material was PBMCs. The receptor source for this set is a young woman in good health and CMV-seronegative.

The gene calls are TRBV30 and TRBJ2-7, with a weak D call TRBD2 (6 bases). There are 13 residues in the CDR3. Trimming cost V 2 bases and J 6 bases, with 14 bases left between them. Germline values: CDR1 GTSNPN, CDR2 SVGIG (reference sequence). CDR3 amino acids: CAWSPKHGSEQYF. The CDR3 DNA reads TGTGCCTGGAGTCCGAAACACGGGAGCGAGCAGTACTTC.

The genes are TRBV30 and TRBJ1-1, with D hard to call. The CDR3 totals 13 residues. V dropped 2 bases and J dropped 4 bases, with 11 bases sitting between them. The germline V gene has CDR1 GTSNPN and CDR2 SVGIG (reference sequence). Here the CDR3 DNA reads TGTGCCTGGAGTTCGGGGTTCGCCACTGAAGCTTTCTTT. Amino acids: CAWSSGFATEAFF.

This clone was recorded once. V and J are TRBV4-1 and TRBJ1-5; 7 bases align to TRBD1. The junction had 6 bases not matched to a gene; V was cut back by 1 base and J by 6 bases. The CDR3 has 15 residues. Germline values: CDR1 MGHRA, CDR2 YSYEKL. As DNA, the CDR3 is TGCGCCAGCAGCCAAGCCTTACAGGGGATTCAGCCCCAGCATTTT. Translated: CASSQALQGIQPQHF.

The CDR3 DNA is TGTGCCAGCAGCGTTCCAGCGGGAGTGTGGCAAGAGACCCAGTACTTC. Its translation is CASSVPAGVWQETQYF. The rearrangement links TRBV9 to TRBJ2-5; 8 bases map to TRBD2. CDR1 and CDR2 from the germline V gene are SGDLS and YYNGEE. V gave up 2 bases and J gave up 2 bases; unmatched junction bases: 8. This CDR3 has 16 amino acids.

V gene TRBV30 combines with J gene TRBJ2-1; TRBD2 matches at 8 bases. This CDR3 contains 13 residues. Trimming at V came to 0 bases and at J to 9 bases, leaving 4 bases not matched to a gene. CDR1 and CDR2 (germline): GTSNPN, SVGIG (reference sequence). The CDR3 DNA reads as TGTGCCTGGAGTGTAGCGGGGGAAGGTGAGCAGTTCTTC. It translates to CAWSVAGEGEQFF. Full variable domain (outside the CDR3, taken from reference TRBV30 and TRBJ2-1): SQTIHQWPATLVQPVGSPLSLECTVEGTSNPNLYWYRQAAGRGLQLLFYSVGIGQISSEVPQNLSASRPQDRQFILSSKKLLLSDSGFYLCAWSVAGEGEQFFGPGTRLTVL.

This rearrangement joins TRBV7-6 to TRBJ2-7; TRBD1 agrees at 7 bases. The CDR3 has 15 residues. The J segment lost 6 bases and the V segment lost 5 bases, leaving 13 bases of the junction unmatched. Germline V gene sequence: CDR1 SGHVS, CDR2 FNYEAQ. The DNA of the CDR3 is TGTGCCAGCAGCCCGAACCCGGGACAGCCTCGCGAGCAGTACTTC. As protein: CASSPNPGQPREQYF.

This rearrangement joins TRBV7-9 to TRBJ2-5; 8 bases agree with TRBD2. The CDR3 is 18 residues long. Germline loops: CDR1 SEHNR, CDR2 FQNEAQ (reference sequence). V shed 2 bases, J shed 5 bases, and the junction held 16 bases outside the gene matches. Here the CDR3 DNA reads TGTGCCAGCAGCTTACTCGTCTATGGACTAGCAAGTGGTGAGACCCAGTACTTC. Its translation is CASSLLVYGLASGETQYF.

The chain links TRBV6-5 to TRBJ1-3, with 11 bases aligning to TRBD1. The CDR3 runs 14 residues. V shed 3 bases and J 9 bases; nucleotides not matched to a gene: 4. Germline lookup yields CDR1 MNHEY and CDR2 SVGAGI. CDR3 in DNA: TGTGCCAGCAGTTATGGACAGGGGGCGAGCACCATATATTTT. It is translated as CASSYGQGASTIYF.

This clone was recorded only once. This rearrangement joins TRBV11-3 to TRBJ2-1; TRBD2 agrees at 13 bases. In germline, CDR1 is SGHNT, CDR2 YENEEA. The CDR3 is made up of 16 amino acids. V lost 5 bases and J lost 6; bases outside the gene matches: 7. The CDR3 nucleotides read TGTGCCAGCAGCGGAGGGGGACTAGCGGGAATCAATGAGCAGTTCTTC. It yields the protein CASSGGGLAGINEQFF.

This sequence joins TRBV2 and TRBJ1-1, with 10 bases identical to TRBD1. There are 12 residues in the CDR3. CDR1 is SNHLY and CDR2 is FYNNEI in the germline V gene. The V and J ends lost 7 bases and 9 bases, in that order; junction bases with no gene match: 5. In DNA form, the CDR3 reads TGTGCCAGCACTATGACAGGGGGCAAAGCTTTCTTT. Translation: CASTMTGGKAFF.

The chain recombines TRBV28 with TRBJ2-5, with TRBD2 as a possible D gene (6 bases). Germline lookup yields CDR1 MDHEN and CDR2 SYDVKM. This CDR3 region has 15 residues. Trimming pared 4 bases from V and 3 bases from J, leaving 15 bases between. The CDR3 here is CASSSLSGGEETQYF. Here the CDR3 DNA reads TGTGCCAGCAGTTCACTCTCAGGAGGGGAAGAGACCCAGTACTTC.